This TCR beta chain was documented in a study of CD8 T cells in ankylosing spondylitis. TCRdb reprocessed the 5' RACE reads via MiXCR and lists one record per CDR3 protein. Of 25,000 to 35,000 distinct CDR3 sequences listed, 14% are singletons. Germline V CDR1 and CDR2: MNHEY, SVGEGT. The CDR3 has 14 residues. Unmatched junction bases numbered 4, after V lost 6 bases and J lost 9 bases. The genes are TRBV6-2 or TRBV6-3 and TRBJ2-1; 14 positions agree with TRBD2. This receptor was obtained from a male donor with ankylosing spondylitis or in good health (not recorded which). What was sequenced was blood. CDR3 DNA: TGTGCCAGCAGGGGACTAGCGGGAGAAGGTGAGCAGTTCTTC. Translating it yields CASRGLAGEGEQFF.